These 25 T cell receptor beta chains share one sample of origin, sequenced in a study of tumor-infiltrating lymphocytes in primary liver carcinoma. Total RNA amounting to 450 to 500 ng was the source from which TCR beta cDNA was made with a constant-region primer. Slightly modified ARM-PCR with three nested multiplex PCR rounds yielded TCR beta libraries. TRBV1-TRBV30 forward primers paired with a C-beta reverse primer drove the first two PCR rounds, about 9 cycles each. TCRdb analysed the multiplex PCR reads with MiXCR anew, one entry per CDR3 protein. The repertoire includes 330,000 or so distinct CDR3 sequences, approximately 64% of them detected once, and roughly 6.5% sits in the top ten. The study extracted blood RNA from unsorted whole blood and also extracted germline DNA. What was sequenced was peripheral blood. These receptors came from a man aged 40-49 years with primary liver carcinoma and hepatitis B virus infection.

This clonotype was picked up one time. A much larger clone lies one base from this, so it may be a read error. The chain joins TRBV12-3 or TRBV12-4 to TRBJ2-1; D perhaps matches TRBD2 (5 bases). The CDR3 has 12 amino acids. Trimming took off 10 bases at V and 7 bases at J, with 14 bases between the two ends. The CDR3 sequence is CAIRRGWNEQFF. The CDR3 nucleotides are TGTGCCATAAGACGGGGATGGAATGAGCAGTTCTTC.

Notes on this clonotype: A much larger clone lies a single base off, so this may be a read error. The CDR3 end shows no conserved phenylalanine or tryptophan, and so a read error is likely. The chain combines TRBV6-2 or TRBV6-3 with TRBJ2-7, with 7 bases fitting TRBD1. Germline CDR1 is MNHEY and CDR2 is SVGEGT. The CDR3 is 12 amino acids. The ends lost 8 bases at V and 6 bases at J; junction bases unmatched: 7. The CDR3 region has the DNA TGTGCCAGCGCGACAGGGCCGGGCGAGCAGTACTTG. Protein product: CASATGPGEQYL.

Remarks on this clonotype: A read error may explain this, as a much larger clone is one base away. The chain employs TRBV6-2 or TRBV6-3 and TRBJ1-5; D might be TRBD1 (5 bases). Matching the DNA end better, TRBJ2-3 makes the J call doubtful. The germline V gene has CDR1 MNHEY and CDR2 SVGEGT. This CDR3 is built from 14 residues. Here the CDR3 reads CASSYWAKQGPQYF. For the CDR3, the DNA is TGTGCCAGCAGTTACTGGGCAAAGCAGGGTCCCCAGTATTTT.

For this clonotype: At one of its ends the junction is not consistent with the germline gene, which may arise from a read error. The chain has TRBV11-2 and TRBJ1-5, with TRBD1 matching 8 bases. The CDR3 length is 14 residues. CDR1 and CDR2 from the germline V gene are SGHAT and FQNNGV. CDR3 coding DNA: TGTGCCAGAAGCTTATGGACAGGGAGTCAGCCCCAGCATTTT. Protein sequence: CARSLWTGSQPQHF.

Comments on this clonotype: This may stem from a read error, because a much larger clone lies one nucleotide away. This chain connects TRBV7-9 to TRBJ1-2, with 7 bases aligning to TRBD1. The CDR3 is 14 amino acids. CDR1 is SEHNR and CDR2 is FQNEAQ in the germline V gene (reference sequence). DNA of the CDR3: TGTGCCAGCAGCCCAGGACAGGTTGGCTATGGCTGCACCTTC. It encodes CASSPGQVGYGCTF.

This clonotype occurred many times. The chain combines TRBV12-3 or TRBV12-4 with TRBJ2-1, with TRBD2 identical over 8 bases. CDR3 length equals 14 residues. Trimming at V came to 3 bases and at J to 9 bases, leaving 7 bases not matched to a gene. This CDR3 reads CASSFYGRDAEQFF. CDR3 bases: TGTGCCAGCAGTTTTTACGGGAGGGATGCTGAGCAGTTCTTC.

This clonotype has more than one count but fewer than ten. The chain is built from TRBV4-1 and TRBJ2-7, with a tentative D call TRBD2 (5 bases). The CDR3 is 15 residues long. V was shortened by 2 bases and J by 1 base, with 12 bases between the two germline ends. Germline CDR1 MGHRA, CDR2 YSYEKL. In DNA, the CDR3 is TGCGCCAGCAGCCAAAGCTCACTAGGGTCCTACGAGCAGTACTTC. Translating gives CASSQSSLGSYEQYF.

This clonotype has a count of ten or more. This rearrangement joins TRBV12-3 or TRBV12-4 to TRBJ2-7, with unresolved D. The CDR3 has 14 residues. V was trimmed by 6 bases and J by 0 bases, leaving 12 bases between them. CDR3 sequence: CASRPPSASYEQYF. The CDR3 DNA reads TGTGCCAGCAGGCCTCCCAGCGCCTCCTACGAGCAGTACTTC.

The chain couples TRBV13 to TRBJ2-4, with D possibly TRBD2 on 6 matching bases. V was cut by 11 bases and J by 2 bases, with 13 bases left in between. The CDR3 spans 13 residues. The germline CDR1 and CDR2 sequences are PRHDT and FYEKMQ (reference sequence). The DNA for the CDR3 is TGTGCCTCCACGGGGGTGCCCAAAAACATTCAGTACTTC. It is translated as CASTGVPKNIQYF.

This clonotype has just a few counts. The chain combines TRBV6-1 with TRBJ2-4, with D perhaps TRBD1 or TRBD2 (5 bases each). V lost 8 bases and J 8 bases, leaving 16 bases between the germline ends. In germline, CDR1 is MNHNS, CDR2 SASEGT. The CDR3 has 13 amino acids. CDR3 sequence reads: CASSEGLGDIQYF. The CDR3 DNA follows: TGTGCCAGCTCCGAAGGCCTGGGGGACATTCAGTACTTC.

This clonotype was counted a few times. This sequence joins TRBV24-1 and TRBJ2-2, with D perhaps TRBD1 or TRBD2 (5 bases each). V lost 2 bases to trimming and J lost 3 bases, with 12 bases between them. The CDR3 totals 16 residues. Germline V gene data show CDR1 as KGHDR and CDR2 as SFDVKD. CDR3 in amino acids: CATSDSQVGDTGELFF. The CDR3 bases are TGTGCCACCAGTGATTCTCAGGTGGGGGACACCGGGGAGCTGTTTTTT.

A remark on this clonotype: Likely a read error: the CDR3 ends without its conserved phenylalanine or tryptophan. V gene TRBV4-2 combines with J gene TRBJ2-7, with D perhaps matching TRBD1 (5 bases). Trimming stripped 4 bases from V and 6 bases from J, with 13 bases between. The length of the CDR3 is 13 residues. Germline values: CDR1 LGHNA, CDR2 YNFKEQ. CDR3 protein: CASSLVGVLEQYY. The CDR3 nucleotides are TGTGCCAGCAGCCTAGTAGGGGTTCTCGAGCAGTACTAC.

To note about this clonotype: It is likely a read error, because the conserved phenylalanine at the end of the CDR3 is missing. The V and J genes are TRBV6-5 and TRBJ2-6; 7 bases map to TRBD2. Germline trimming cut 0 bases from V and 2 bases from J; bases unmatched to any gene: 19. CDR1 is MNHEY and CDR2 is SVGAGI in the germline V gene. This CDR3 is built from 22 residues. CDR3 region: CASSYSQPALTGGYPGANVLTL. The CDR3 nucleotides read TGTGCCAGCAGTTACTCTCAACCTGCCTTGACGGGAGGCTACCCTGGGGCCAACGTCCTGACTCTC.

This clonotype was counted a single time. A much larger clonotype is one base distant, so this may be a read error. The genes are TRBV6-5 and TRBJ2-5; D is uncertain. Germline CDR1 is MNHEY and CDR2 is SVGAGI. V lost 8 bases and J 0 bases, leaving 10 bases between the germline ends. The CDR3 runs 13 residues. CDR3 nucleotides: TGTGCCAGCCGTGGACGGAACCAAGAGACCCAGTACTTC. Its protein product is CASRGRNQETQYF.

This clonotype was observed many times. This rearrangement joins TRBV7-8 to TRBJ2-1, with TRBD2 identical over 10 bases. The CDR3 runs to 16 residues. Losses at the gene ends were 3 bases for V and 5 bases for J; bases not matched to a gene: 7. The V gene's germline CDR1 is SGHVS and CDR2 FQNEAQ. The CDR3 DNA reads TGTGCCAGCAGCTTTCTACCGGGACTAGCGAACAATGAGCAGTTCTTC. Protein: CASSFLPGLANNEQFF. The variable domain in full, with the rest retrieved from reference TRBV7-8 and TRBJ2-1, is GAGVSQSPRYKVAKRGQDVALRCDPISGHVSLFWYQQALGQGPEFLTYFQNEAQLDKSGLPSDRFFAERPEGSVSTLKIQRTQQEDSAVYLCASSFLPGLANNEQFFGPGTRLTVL.

Comment on this clonotype: At one end the junction does not follow the germline gene, possibly because of a read error. This sequence joins TRBV11-2 and TRBJ2-7; no clear D. This CDR3 comprises 14 residues. Per the germline V gene, CDR1 is SGHAT and CDR2 is FQNNGV. The CDR3 DNA sequence: TGTGCCGGCAGCCCCGGGCAGCTGGCCTACAAGCAGTACTTC. Translated, it gives CAGSPGQLAYKQYF. Using reference TRBV11-2 and TRBJ2-7 for the parts outside the CDR3, the full variable domain is EAGVAQSPRYKIIEKRQSVAFWCNPISGHATLYWYQQILGQGPKLLIQFQNNGVVDDSQLPKDRFSAERLKGVDSTLKIQPAKLEDSAVYLCAGSPGQLAYKQYFGPGTRLTVT.

To note about this clonotype: The junction departs from the called germline gene at one end, perhaps through a read error. This chain joins TRBV11-2 and TRBJ2-7; a weak D match, TRBD2 (6 bases). This CDR3 has 17 amino acids. Germline V gives CDR1 SGHAT, CDR2 FQNNGV. CDR3 amino acids: CASSYDHAQLAGYEQYF. CDR3 sequence (DNA): TGTGCTAGCAGCTACGATCACGCGCAACTAGCTGGCTACGAGCAGTACTTC.

Many counts were recorded for this clonotype. The gene calls are TRBV5-4 and TRBJ2-7, with D possibly being TRBD2 (5 bases). Germline CDR1 is SGHNT and CDR2 is YYREEE (reference sequence). This CDR3 has 13 amino acids. V was trimmed by 2 bases and J by 5 bases, leaving 11 bases between them. The CDR3, as DNA: TGTGCCAGCAGCTTAGATTGGGAGAACGAGCAGTACTTC. Translation: CASSLDWENEQYF.

This clonotype was counted ten times or more. The chain recombines TRBV4-2 with TRBJ2-3; D remains ambiguous. From germline, CDR1 is LGHNA and CDR2 YNFKEQ. The CDR3 runs to 14 residues. With 0 bases removed from V and 5 bases from J, the gap between germline ends came to 9 bases. CDR3 in DNA: TGTGCCAGCAGCCAAGATCAGAAGAGAGATACGCAGTATTTT. Its protein is CASSQDQKRDTQYF.

As regards this clonotype: A much bigger clone sits one base away, suggesting this may be a read error. This chain connects TRBV4-1 to TRBJ2-2, with TRBD2 matching 13 bases. Germline assignment: CDR1 MGHRA and CDR2 YSYEKL. This CDR3 comprises 19 residues. The CDR3 nucleotides are TGCGCCATCAGCCAAGCCCCACTAGCGGGAGGGCCGGGGACCGGGGAGCTGTTTTTT. It codes for CAISQAPLAGGPGTGELFF.

Points on this clonotype: The junction and the germline gene differ at one end; a read error may be behind it. This chain connects TRBV5-6 to TRBJ1-2, with 8 bases fitting TRBD1. Germline values: CDR1 SGHDT, CDR2 YYEEEE. The CDR3 covers 13 residues. CDR3 in DNA: TGTGCCAGTAGCTTGGTTGGGACAGGATGCCACACCTTC. It translates to CASSLVGTGCHTF.

The CDR3 nucleotides read TGTGCCAGCAGCGTGGAGGACACAGATACGCAGTATTTT. This encodes CASSVEDTDTQYF. The V and J genes are TRBV5-4 and TRBJ2-3; TRBD2 is a possible D gene (5 bases). V was shortened by 4 bases and J by 2 bases, with 8 bases between the two germline ends. The CDR3 has 13 amino acids. The germline V gene encodes CDR1 SGHNT and CDR2 YYREEE (reference sequence).

Worth noting for this clonotype: Germline is not matched at one junction end, which may reflect a read error. This rearrangement joins TRBV2 to TRBJ1-2, with 8 bases that match TRBD1. There are 15 residues in the CDR3. The germline V gene has CDR1 SNHLY and CDR2 FYNNEI. CDR3 sequence (DNA): TGTACCAGCAGTATCCAGCGACCAGGACAGGGACGACACACCTTC. Translating it yields CTSSIQRPGQGRHTF. Combining the CDR3 with reference TRBV2 and TRBJ1-2 gives the whole variable domain EPEVTQTPSHQVTQMGQEVILRCVPISNHLYFYWYRQILGQKVEFLVSFYNNEISEKSEIFDDQFSVERPDGSNFTLKIRSTKLEDSAMYFCTSSIQRPGQGRHTFGSGTRLTVV.

The J gene is TRBJ2-7, the V gene TRBV11-1; D possibly uses TRBD1 or TRBD2 (5 bases each). CDR3 length: 14 amino acids. Germline assignment: CDR1 SGHAT and CDR2 FQDESV (reference sequence). Trimming pared 3 bases from V and 2 bases from J, leaving 11 bases between. CDR3 region: CASSFGRDAYEQYF. CDR3 coding DNA: TGTGCCAGCAGCTTTGGAAGGGACGCCTACGAGCAGTACTTC.

A few counts support this clonotype. This chain links TRBV28 with TRBJ1-4; no reliable D call. The CDR3 runs to 14 residues. The germline V gene has CDR1 MDHEN and CDR2 SYDVKM. V was pared by 5 bases and J by 0 bases, with 7 bases between. DNA of the CDR3: TGTGCCAGCAGTAACAGTGCAACTAATGAAAAACTGTTTTTT. This sequence encodes CASSNSATNEKLFF.